A single sample is the source of the 5 T cell receptor beta chains below, sequenced in a study of tumor and adjacent non-tumor tissue in lung cancer. Three rounds of nested PCR, following a modified ARM-PCR protocol, produced the TCRbeta library. In TCRdb, the multiplex PCR reads were re-called with MiXCR into one record per CDR3 protein. Seen here are about 85,000 distinct CDR3 sequences, around three fifths observed once, and the top ten hold about 15%. The template was RNA from unsorted bulk tissue. The sample was lung tumor tissue. The source of these receptors is a man in his 70s with non-small cell lung cancer.

Details on this clonotype: This is likely a read error, given that the CDR3 carries no conserved phenylalanine or tryptophan at its end. This rearrangement joins TRBV11-2 to TRBJ2-1, with D perhaps being TRBD1 or TRBD2 (5 bases each). This CDR3 has 15 amino acids. V dropped 6 bases and J dropped 6 bases, with 18 bases sitting between them. The germline gives CDR1 SGHAT, CDR2 FQNNGV. The CDR3 nucleotides are TGTGCCAGCAGACGAGGGGCAGGGAAGGTCAATGAGCAGTTCGTC. It encodes CASRRGAGKVNEQFV.

Concerning this clonotype itself: A read error may be the cause here, since a much bigger clone is one base away. The V gene is TRBV20-1, the J gene TRBJ2-2; TRBD2 aligns across 12 bases. The CDR3 totals 15 residues. CDR1 DFQATT and CDR2 SNEGSKA come from the germline V gene (reference sequence). CDR3 DNA sequence: TGCAGTGCTAAGGCTAGCGGGAGGGGAACCGGGGTGCTGTTTTTT. Translation: CSAKASGRGTGVLFF.

V usage is TRBV28 and J usage is TRBJ2-3, with 10 positions matching TRBD2. The CDR3 covers 17 residues. Germline CDR1 and CDR2: MDHEN and SYDVKM. V lost 5 bases and J lost 2; bases outside the gene matches: 10. CDR3: CASSPKWTSGFTDTQYF. The CDR3 DNA reads as TGTGCCAGCAGTCCGAAGTGGACTAGCGGATTCACAGATACGCAGTATTTT.

Of note for this clonotype: The junction and the germline gene differ at one end; a read error may be behind it. The chain uses TRBV11-2 and TRBJ2-7, with D perhaps TRBD1 (5 bases). CDR1 is SGHAT and CDR2 is FQNNGV in the germline V gene. The CDR3 contains 13 residues. CDR3 region: CASSRSRTTEQHF. CDR3 nucleotides: TGTGCCAGCAGCCGATCAAGGACGACAGAGCAGCACTTC.

With respect to this clonotype: It may be a read error: a sequence one base away is much more abundant. The gene calls are TRBV28 and TRBJ1-5; tentative D call: TRBD1 (6 bases). The DNA end is more similar to TRBJ2-3, so the J call may be wrong. The CDR3 totals 13 residues. CDR1 is MDHEN, CDR2 SYDVKM, per germline. The CDR3 loop reads CASRTGSGQPQYF. CDR3 sequence (DNA): TGTGCCAGCAGAACAGGGTCGGGGCAGCCCCAGTATTTT.